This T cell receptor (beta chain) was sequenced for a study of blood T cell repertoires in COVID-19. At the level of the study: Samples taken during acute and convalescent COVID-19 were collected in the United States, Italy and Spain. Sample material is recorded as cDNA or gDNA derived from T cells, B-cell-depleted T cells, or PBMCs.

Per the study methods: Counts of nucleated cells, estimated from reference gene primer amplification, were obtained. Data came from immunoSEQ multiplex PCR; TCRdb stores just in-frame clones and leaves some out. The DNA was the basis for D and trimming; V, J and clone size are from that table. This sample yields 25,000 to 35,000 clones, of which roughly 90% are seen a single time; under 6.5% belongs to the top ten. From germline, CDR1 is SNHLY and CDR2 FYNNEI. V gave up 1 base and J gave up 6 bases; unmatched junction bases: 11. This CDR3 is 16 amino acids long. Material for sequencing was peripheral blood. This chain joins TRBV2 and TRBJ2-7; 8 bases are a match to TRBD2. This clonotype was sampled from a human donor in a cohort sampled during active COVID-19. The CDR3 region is CASSEGRLAGIGEQYF. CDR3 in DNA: TGTGCCAGCAGTGAAGGTAGGCTAGCGGGTATCGGCGAGCAGTACTTC.